Only one count was recorded for the clone carrying this TCR beta chain. The antigen remains unidentified. Germline-derived CDR1 and CDR2 are SGHTA and FQGNSA. The CDR3 has 16 residues. Trimming stripped 5 bases from V and 6 bases from J, with 19 bases between. The data originate from a study of blood T cells in healthy people across ages. Study-level points and caveats: Naive T cell percentage showed a strong correlation with the diversity of TCR beta. Significant beta diversity loss was already apparent by age approximately 36, declining roughly linearly.

A second PCR, run for about 6 to 11 cycles, used a sample-barcoded 5' primer plus a J-beta primer mix. A minimum of 3 million CDR3-containing paired-end reads was obtained for each sample. TCRdb re-called the 5' RACE reads through MiXCR, storing one row per CDR3 protein. The data show about 1,500,000 distinct CDR3 sequences, with roughly 40% seen just once and roughly 7.7% held by the top ten. The receptor comes from a woman under 30 in good health. The sequenced material came from blood. This chain connects TRBV7-2 to TRBJ2-2; no firm D call. The chain's CDR3 is CASSISEVPVAGELFF. CDR3 sequence (DNA): TGTGCCAGCAGCATTAGTGAGGTTCCGGTGGCCGGGGAGCTGTTTTTT.